This T cell receptor beta chain emerged from a study of cytomegalovirus exposure and HLA in healthy donors. Study at large: The same platform used for the 500 to 850 first-cohort repertoires was also used for the 90 to 150 validation repertoires, as a later analysis reported. Study results and limitations: The study designated roughly 150 TCR beta chains cytomegalovirus-associated. Confirmation was obtained in vitro that three CMV-associated chains are specific for CMV antigens.

Comments on this clone: Its matching antigen is unknown.

Sequenced by immunoSEQ multiplex PCR; TCRdb stores in-frame clones only, minus some. The sample holds tens of thousands of clones, 90% to 95% seen once. Germline assignment: CDR1 SGHRS and CDR2 YFSETQ. The CDR3 extends over 13 amino acids. V dropped 2 bases and J dropped 4 bases, with 8 bases sitting between them. This chain links TRBV5-1 with TRBJ2-3, with D unresolved. Specimen: PBMCs. The sequence was obtained from a woman between 18 and 30 years old in good health and CMV-seronegative. For the CDR3, the DNA is TGCGCCAGCAGCTTTTTTTCCGCAGATACGCAGTATTTT. It encodes CASSFFSADTQYF.